Presented here are 21 T cell receptor beta chains from one specimen sequenced in a study of blood T cells in healthy people across ages. It was with a sample-barcoded 5' primer and a J-beta primer mix that a second PCR of about 6 to 12 cycles was run. TCRdb re-called the 5' RACE reads with MiXCR, one entry per CDR3 protein. The sample consists of fewer than 2 million distinct CDR3 sequences, roughly two fifths of them appearing once. Sequencing used blood. These receptors were obtained from a human donor in good health.

This sequence joins TRBV7-9 and TRBJ2-1, with 13 bases fitting TRBD2. This CDR3 is built from 15 residues. CDR1 is SEHNR and CDR2 is FQNEAQ in the germline V gene (reference sequence). After removal of 5 bases from V and 5 bases from J, the junction contained 3 bases not matched to a gene. Here the CDR3 DNA reads TGTGCCAGCAGCCACGGGACTAGCGGGGACAATGAGCAGTTCTTC. This translates into CASSHGTSGDNEQFF.

The J gene is TRBJ1-1, the V gene TRBV7-2; weak D call: TRBD1 (5 bases). The CDR3 is made up of 14 amino acids. Germline CDR1 SGHTA, CDR2 FQGNSA. The V and J ends lost 4 bases and 5 bases respectively, with 14 bases between them. In DNA, the CDR3 is TGTGCCAGCAGCTCCGTACCGGGACGGACTGAAGCTTTCTTT. Its protein product is CASSSVPGRTEAFF.

This sequence joins TRBV28 and TRBJ1-5, with 10 bases identical to TRBD1. Germline CDR1 MDHEN, CDR2 SYDVKM. J gave up 10 bases and V 8 bases, and 11 bases lay outside the gene matches. The CDR3 is made up of 14 amino acids. The CDR3 DNA is TGTGCCAGCCTTACCGGGACAGGGGTATCTCCCCAGCATTTT. It encodes CASLTGTGVSPQHF.

This chain links TRBV7-3 with TRBJ1-6; D remains unclear. Trimming pared 4 bases from V and 4 bases from J, leaving 5 bases between. Germline lookup yields CDR1 SGHTA and CDR2 FQGTGA. This CDR3 has 13 amino acids. The CDR3 DNA is TGTGCCAGCAGCTCCGAGTATAATTCACCCCTCCACTTT. Translating gives CASSSEYNSPLHF.

This clonotype was recorded a few times. The genes are TRBV5-1 and TRBJ1-5; no definite D call. This CDR3 spans 13 amino acids. Trimming left V 7 bases short and J 5 bases short, with 13 bases between. Germline values: CDR1 SGHRS, CDR2 YFSETQ. CDR3 nucleotide sequence: TGCGCCAGCGGACCGGGTCCCGATCAGCCCCAGCATTTT. It specifies CASGPGPDQPQHF.

The chain is built from TRBV20-1 and TRBJ1-1; D gene unclear. Germline V lookup: CDR1 DFQATT, CDR2 SNEGSKA (reference sequence). Trimming cost V 1 base and J 5 bases, with 11 bases left between them. The CDR3 totals 13 residues. CDR3: CSARVGSMTEAFF. CDR3 DNA: TGCAGTGCTAGAGTAGGATCTATGACTGAAGCTTTCTTT.

The rearrangement uses TRBV29-1 and TRBJ2-5; TRBD2 aligns across 13 bases. CDR3 length: 13 residues. The germline CDR1 and CDR2 sequences are SQVTM and ANQGSEA. With 8 bases clipped from V and 5 bases from J, the junction kept 5 bases outside the gene matches. The CDR3 coding sequence is TGCAGCTCGGGACTAGCGGGGAAGGAGACCCAGTACTTC. It codes for CSSGLAGKETQYF.

J is TRBJ2-4 and V is TRBV27, with a possible D match to TRBD2 (5 bases). The assigned J gene may be wrong: the sequence end matches TRBJ2-7 better. CDR1 is MNHEY, CDR2 SMNVEV, per germline (reference sequence). The CDR3 extends over 14 amino acids. The CDR3 protein is CASIGEYSSYEQYF. CDR3 coding DNA: TGTGCCAGCATCGGGGAATACTCCTCCTACGAGCAGTACTTC.

This clonotype was detected once. V and J are TRBV20-1 and TRBJ1-1, with D uncertain. V gave up 2 bases and J gave up 1 base, with 17 bases separating them. Germline V gene sequence: CDR1 DFQATT, CDR2 SNEGSKA (reference sequence). The length of the CDR3 is 16 residues. CDR3 in DNA: TGCAGTGCTAGAAACCCATCCATATCCAGGAACACTGAAGCTTTCTTT. It specifies CSARNPSISRNTEAFF.

As concerns this clonotype: One junction end disagrees with the germline gene, perhaps due to a read error. The genes are TRBV12-3 or TRBV12-4 and TRBJ2-5; 7 positions match TRBD2. This CDR3 spans 17 amino acids. The CDR3 bases are TGTGCCGGCAGTTTTACAACCTTGGGGGGGGTCCAAGAGACCCAGTACTTC. This translates into CAGSFTTLGGVQETQYF.

The rearrangement uses TRBV7-9 and TRBJ2-5; D is possibly TRBD1 (5 bases). CDR3 length: 15 amino acids. V lost 4 bases and J 10 bases, leaving 22 bases between the germline ends. Germline CDR1 reads SEHNR; CDR2 reads FQNEAQ (reference sequence). CDR3 region: CASSSSPDRSRVQYF. The CDR3, as DNA: TGTGCCAGCAGCTCGTCACCCGACAGAAGCCGGGTCCAGTACTTC.

CDR3 bases: TGTGCCAGCAGTTCCACGGGACTAGCGGGGGGGCTTGCCGAGCAGTACTTC. Protein product: CASSSTGLAGGLAEQYF. V is TRBV28 and J is TRBJ2-7; 16 bases match TRBD2. The CDR3 length is 17 residues. Trimming removed 4 bases from V and 6 bases from J; junction bases left unmatched: 9. Germline V gene lookup returns CDR1 MDHEN and CDR2 SYDVKM.

This chain uses TRBV12-3 or TRBV12-4 with TRBJ1-6; 8 nucleotides agree with TRBD1. J lost 9 bases, V lost 5 bases, and 9 bases had no gene match. The CDR3 totals 15 residues. The CDR3 DNA reads as TGTGCCAGCAGTCCCCGGACAGGGCGGGTTTCACCCCTCCACTTT. Its protein is CASSPRTGRVSPLHF.

This clonotype was counted between two and nine times. The chain carries TRBV27 and TRBJ2-7; TRBD1 aligns across 8 bases. Unmatched junction bases numbered 8, after V lost 6 bases and J lost 7 bases. The germline V gene encodes CDR1 MNHEY and CDR2 SMNVEV (reference sequence). The CDR3 contains 13 residues. The CDR3 reads CASRTGQGEEQYF. The CDR3 DNA reads TGTGCCAGCAGGACAGGACAGGGCGAGGAGCAGTACTTC.

The V call is TRBV12-3 or TRBV12-4, the J call TRBJ2-6, with TRBD1 matching 8 bases. The CDR3 contains 15 residues. Unmatched junction bases numbered 2, after V lost 5 bases and J lost 2 bases. The CDR3 protein is CASSGGQAGANVLTF. CDR3 nucleotide sequence: TGTGCCAGCAGTGGGGGACAGGCTGGGGCCAACGTCCTGACTTTC.

This clonotype occurred once. The chain's CDR3 is CSARESVSRAFF. CDR3 DNA sequence: TGCAGTGCTAGAGAGTCGGTCTCCCGGGCTTTCTTT. The V gene is TRBV20-1, the J gene TRBJ1-1; the D is unclear. Germline CDR1 DFQATT, CDR2 SNEGSKA (reference sequence). This CDR3 region has 12 residues. The V gene lost 0 bases and the J gene lost 11 bases, with 13 bases spanning the gap.

The V and J genes are TRBV3-1 and TRBJ2-7; TRBD1 is a possible D gene (5 bases). This CDR3 region has 14 residues. The ends were cut back, 2 bases at V and 5 bases at J, with 13 bases in the middle. Germline-derived CDR1 and CDR2 are LGHDT and YNNKEL (reference sequence). The CDR3 bases are TGTGCCAGCAGCCAATTATCTTGGGGCGACGAGCAGTACTTC. Its translation is CASSQLSWGDEQYF.

V and J are TRBV19 and TRBJ1-1, with unresolved D. V was clipped by 5 bases and J by 2 bases, with 9 bases between them. The CDR3 sequence is 13 residues long. Germline V gene data show CDR1 as LNHDA and CDR2 as SQIVND (reference sequence). The CDR3 reads CASSSIVNTEAFF. The CDR3 DNA follows: TGTGCCAGTAGTTCGATCGTAAACACTGAAGCTTTCTTT.

This chain joins TRBV20-1 and TRBJ2-7, with TRBD1 matching over 7 bases. The CDR3 has 14 residues. From germline, CDR1 is DFQATT and CDR2 SNEGSKA (reference sequence). With 6 bases clipped from V and 0 bases from J, the junction kept 8 bases outside the gene matches. The CDR3 DNA sequence: TGCAGTGCCCCACCGACAGGGTCCTCCTACGAGCAGTACTTC. It is translated as CSAPPTGSSYEQYF.

CDR3 nucleotide sequence: TGTGCCATCAGTGAGACAGGGGGCACCTACGAGCAGTACTTC. It codes for CAISETGGTYEQYF. The chain combines TRBV10-3 with TRBJ2-7, with TRBD1 matching 9 bases. The CDR3 extends over 14 amino acids. Trimming took 2 bases from V and 2 from J; bases not matched to a gene: 1. Per germline, CDR1 ENHRY and CDR2 SYGVKD.

The CDR3: CASSQDYQPHQPQHF. The CDR3 DNA reads as TGTGCCAGCAGCCAAGATTATCAGCCCCATCAGCCCCAGCATTTT. This chain connects TRBV3-1 to TRBJ1-5; D gene unclear. The CDR3 is 15 residues long. Germline loops: CDR1 LGHDT, CDR2 YNNKEL (reference sequence). Deletions cut 0 bases from V and 5 bases from J, with 11 bases between.